Shown below are 26 T cell receptor beta chains from a single sample sequenced in a study of blood T cell repertoires in COVID-19. TCRdb's table, derived via immunoSEQ multiplex PCR, lists solely in-frame clones and lacks some. The table has a few hundred thousand clones, approximately 90% seen once. Sequencing was done on a sample of peripheral blood. The receptors derive from a man between 18 and 29 years old with active or convalescent COVID-19.

The chain is built from TRBV9 and TRBJ2-7; 8 bases map to TRBD2. The CDR3 sequence is 16 residues long. Trimming cost V 4 bases and J 2 bases; bases outside gene matches: 11. Germline V gives CDR1 SGDLS, CDR2 YYNGEE. The CDR3 coding sequence is TGTGCCAGCAGCCCGGGGGGGGGCAGGCAGGCCTACGAGCAGTACTTC. Protein: CASSPGGGRQAYEQYF. The full variable domain, rest sourced from reference TRBV9 and TRBJ2-7, is DSGVTQTPKHLITATGQRVTLRCSPRSGDLSVYWYQQSLDQGLQFLIQYYNGEERAKGNILERFSAQQFPDLHSELNLSSLELGDSALYFCASSPGGGRQAYEQYFGPGTRLTVT.

V is TRBV5-1 and J is TRBJ1-5; D perhaps matches TRBD1 (6 bases). The CDR3 totals 15 residues. Looked up from germline, CDR1 is SGHRS and CDR2 is YFSETQ. V gave up 1 base and J gave up 2 bases, with 10 bases separating them. As DNA, the CDR3 is TGCGCCAGCAGCTTGACAGGGAGTGGCAATCAGCCCCAGCATTTT. Encoded protein: CASSLTGSGNQPQHF.

The V call is TRBV4-1, the J call TRBJ2-7, with 9 positions matching TRBD1. The J segment lost 5 bases and the V segment lost 0 bases, leaving 11 bases of the junction unmatched. CDR1 is MGHRA, CDR2 YSYEKL, per germline. CDR3 size: 17 residues. The CDR3 region is CASSQDFLRTGVNEQYF. The DNA of the CDR3 is TGCGCCAGCAGCCAAGATTTTCTTAGGACAGGGGTGAACGAGCAGTACTTC.

The chain recombines TRBV19 with TRBJ1-1, with D maybe TRBD1 (6 bases). Trimming shortened V by 5 bases and J by 11 bases, and 18 bases separated the two germline ends. Germline V gene data show CDR1 as LNHDA and CDR2 as SQIVND (reference sequence). The CDR3 has 13 residues. CDR3 loop: CASSSTGSWRAFF. The CDR3 DNA reads TGTGCCAGTAGTTCTACAGGGAGCTGGAGGGCTTTCTTT. The full variable domain, rest sourced from reference TRBV19 and TRBJ1-1, is DGGITQSPKYLFRKEGQNVTLSCEQNLNHDAMYWYRQDPGQGLRLIYYSQIVNDFQKGDIAEGYSVSREKKESFPLTVTSAQKNPTAFYLCASSSTGSWRAFFGQGTRLTVV.

The rearrangement links TRBV18 to TRBJ2-7, with a weak D call TRBD1 (6 bases). This CDR3 spans 13 amino acids. Germline CDR1 is KGHSH and CDR2 is LQKENI. V was shortened by 2 bases and J by 4 bases, with 9 bases between the two germline ends. This CDR3 reads CASSPGQSYEQYF. The CDR3 DNA sequence: TGTGCCAGCTCACCAGGACAGTCATACGAGCAGTACTTC.

The chain carries TRBV28 and TRBJ1-4, with 7 bases lining up with TRBD1. V lost 5 bases to trimming and J lost 4 bases; unmatched junction nucleotides: 7. Germline V gene sequence: CDR1 MDHEN, CDR2 SYDVKM. The CDR3 runs to 15 residues. DNA of the CDR3: TGTGCCAGCAGTGTCCCGACAGGGAATAATGAAAAACTGTTTTTT. Translating it yields CASSVPTGNNEKLFF.

The CDR3 loop reads CASSPPVGNTQYF. The CDR3 DNA reads TGTGCCAGCAGCCCCCCAGTCGGGAATACGCAGTATTTT. The chain couples TRBV5-4 to TRBJ2-3, with a weak D call TRBD2 (5 bases). V lost 4 bases and J lost 7, with 13 bases in between. The CDR3 spans 13 residues. Germline V gene sequence: CDR1 SGHNT, CDR2 YYREEE (reference sequence). The full variable domain, rest sourced from reference TRBV5-4 and TRBJ2-3, is ETGVTQSPTHLIKTRGQQVTLRCSSQSGHNTVSWYQQALGQGPQFIFQYYREEENGRGNFPPRFSGLQFPNYSSELNVNALELDDSALYLCASSPPVGNTQYFGPGTRLTVL.

The rearrangement uses TRBV9 and TRBJ2-1; D not resolved. Trimming shortened V by 7 bases and J by 4 bases, and 18 bases separated the two germline ends. There are 15 residues in the CDR3. The V gene's germline CDR1 is SGDLS and CDR2 YYNGEE. CDR3 sequence (DNA): TGTGCCAGCGAGCGAGCCCCATCCCCGTACAATGAGCAGTTCTTC. The encoded protein is CASERAPSPYNEQFF.

The chain employs TRBV6-5 and TRBJ1-1; a possible D gene is TRBD1 (6 bases). The CDR3 extends over 15 amino acids. Trimming took off 2 bases at V and 4 bases at J, with 14 bases between the two ends. Per the germline V gene, CDR1 is MNHEY and CDR2 is SVGAGI. CDR3 in DNA: TGTGCCAGCAGTTACCCAACAGGGAGGGGCACTGAAGCTTTCTTT. Translated, it gives CASSYPTGRGTEAFF.

The chain links TRBV12-3 or TRBV12-4 to TRBJ2-7; 10 bases map to TRBD2. The CDR3 consists of 13 residues. The trim removed 7 bases at V and 2 bases at J, leaving 2 bases unmatched. The CDR3 sequence: CASKREGTYEQYF. The CDR3 DNA is TGTGCCAGCAAGCGGGAGGGGACCTACGAGCAGTACTTC.

The J gene is TRBJ1-4, the V gene TRBV29-1, with 7 bases lining up with TRBD1. In germline, CDR1 is SQVTM, CDR2 ANQGSEA. The CDR3 length is 12 residues. V shed 1 base and J 8 bases; nucleotides not matched to a gene: 1. In nucleotides, the CDR3 is TGCAGCGTTGAAGGGGACAGCGAAAAACTGTTTTTT. This sequence encodes CSVEGDSEKLFF.

The chain joins TRBV2 to TRBJ2-1; D gene ambiguous. This CDR3 comprises 14 residues. V was shortened by 4 bases and J by 0 bases, with 7 bases between the two germline ends. Germline assignment: CDR1 SNHLY and CDR2 FYNNEI. The CDR3: CASSVLSSYNEQFF. CDR3 in DNA: TGTGCCAGCAGTGTGCTGAGCTCCTACAATGAGCAGTTCTTC.

This chain uses TRBV5-1 with TRBJ2-1; tentative D call: TRBD1 (6 bases). Germline V gene lookup returns CDR1 SGHRS and CDR2 YFSETQ. This CDR3 has 14 amino acids. Trimming took 0 bases from V and 13 from J, leaving 17 bases between them. The CDR3 is CASSLDGAGDQQFF. The CDR3 DNA reads as TGCGCCAGCAGCTTGGATGGGGCAGGGGACCAACAGTTCTTC.

This clone was recorded a few times. CDR3 residues: CASSSAPGHTYEQYF. The CDR3 DNA follows: TGTGCCAGCAGCTCGGCTCCGGGACACACCTACGAGCAGTACTTC. The chain carries TRBV7-2 and TRBJ2-7, with D maybe TRBD1 (6 bases). The V end lost 4 bases, the J end lost 2 bases, and 15 bases lay between the germline ends. CDR3 length: 15 amino acids. The germline gives CDR1 SGHTA, CDR2 FQGNSA.

The J gene is TRBJ1-6, the V gene TRBV4-2; D gene unclear. The V end lost 1 base, the J end lost 8 bases, and 6 bases lay between the germline ends. The germline CDR1 and CDR2 sequences are LGHNA and YNFKEQ. There are 13 residues in the CDR3. For the CDR3, the DNA is TGTGCCAGCAGCCAAGCTCGTGATTCACCCCTCCACTTT. It encodes CASSQARDSPLHF.

This clone was seen only once. V usage is TRBV6-5 and J usage is TRBJ1-5, with a possible D match to TRBD1 (5 bases). The CDR3 runs to 15 residues. Trimming took 7 bases from V and 2 from J, leaving 15 bases between them. From germline, CDR1 is MNHEY and CDR2 SVGAGI. This CDR3 is CASKDTWNGNQPQHF. CDR3 DNA sequence: TGTGCCAGCAAGGACACATGGAACGGCAATCAGCCCCAGCATTTT.

The rearrangement uses TRBV6-4 and TRBJ1-2, with 10 bases fitting TRBD1. The CDR3 length is 17 residues. Looked up from germline, CDR1 is MRHNA and CDR2 is SNTAGT. J gave up 4 bases and V 7 bases, and 15 bases lay outside the gene matches. Here the CDR3 DNA reads TGTGCCAGCACGACTCTCATCCCGGGACAGGGGTTCTATGGCTACACCTTC. It specifies CASTTLIPGQGFYGYTF.

This sequence joins TRBV19 and TRBJ1-5; 7 nucleotides match TRBD1. Germline V gene sequence: CDR1 LNHDA, CDR2 SQIVND (reference sequence). The V segment lost 7 bases and the J segment 0 bases; nucleotides outside the gene matches: 9. There are 16 residues in the CDR3. The CDR3 spells CASTRAGGNSNQPQHF. As DNA, the CDR3 is TGTGCCAGTACCCGAGCAGGGGGAAATAGCAATCAGCCCCAGCATTTT.

The rearrangement joins TRBV7-2 to TRBJ2-1; TRBD2 agrees at 10 bases. CDR3 size: 15 residues. V lost 4 bases and J lost 9; bases outside the gene matches: 9. Germline V gene lookup returns CDR1 SGHTA and CDR2 FQGNSA. The CDR3 sequence: CASSYKSGGAGEQFF. CDR3 DNA sequence: TGTGCCAGCAGCTATAAAAGCGGGGGGGCTGGTGAGCAGTTCTTC.

The genes are TRBV14 and TRBJ1-2, with D maybe TRBD1 (5 bases). There are 13 residues in the CDR3. V was pared by 1 base and J by 8 bases, with 11 bases between. CDR1 SGHDN and CDR2 FVKESK come from the germline V gene. Here the CDR3 reads CASSQVGGDGYTF. The CDR3 DNA reads TGTGCCAGCAGCCAAGTTGGAGGGGACGGCTACACCTTC.

This clone appeared a single time. The chain has TRBV7-9 and TRBJ2-3; D is unclear. V lost 0 bases, J lost 5 bases, and 9 bases lay in between. The germline CDR1 and CDR2 sequences are SEHNR and FQNEAQ (reference sequence). The CDR3 contains 14 residues. CDR3 DNA sequence: TGTGCCAGCAGCTTAGCAGGCACTATAGATACGCAGTATTTT. Translated: CASSLAGTIDTQYF.

The chain couples TRBV19 to TRBJ1-2; D gene ambiguous. Per the germline V gene, CDR1 is LNHDA and CDR2 is SQIVND (reference sequence). The CDR3 has 13 amino acids. Trimming removed 3 bases from V and 4 bases from J, with 9 bases in between. The CDR3 region has the DNA TGTGCCAGTAGTATCGGGGAGGGCTATGGCTACACCTTC. Protein product: CASSIGEGYGYTF.

A few counts support this clone. The chain uses TRBV6-2 or TRBV6-3 and TRBJ1-1; D unclear. Trimming removed 0 bases at V and 8 bases at J, with 10 bases between. The CDR3 spans 13 residues. The germline CDR1 and CDR2 sequences are MNHEY and SVGEGT. CDR3 bases: TGTGCCAGCAGTTACTCGAAAGTACTGGAAGCTTTCTTT. It specifies CASSYSKVLEAFF.

V gene TRBV6-6 combines with J gene TRBJ2-1; D not resolved. The CDR3 sequence is 13 residues long. Trimming shortened V by 7 bases and J by 1 base, and 8 bases separated the two germline ends. Germline CDR1 and CDR2: MNHNY and SVGAGI (reference sequence). This chain's CDR3 is CASKQPSYNEQFF. The CDR3, as DNA: TGTGCCAGCAAACAGCCGTCCTACAATGAGCAGTTCTTC.

This clone showed up just once. This sequence joins TRBV5-6 and TRBJ2-4; D might be TRBD2 (5 bases). The CDR3 runs 14 residues. Trimming removed 4 bases at V and 8 bases at J, with 16 bases between. Germline V gives CDR1 SGHDT, CDR2 YYEEEE. The CDR3 DNA is TGTGCCAGCAGCCCGGGCCGGGATATGGACATTCAGTACTTC. Translating gives CASSPGRDMDIQYF.

The rearrangement joins TRBV6-5 to TRBJ2-2; D might be TRBD1 (6 bases). This CDR3 has 15 residues. From germline, CDR1 is MNHEY and CDR2 SVGAGI. Trimming left V 6 bases short and J 1 base short, with 12 bases between. The DNA of the CDR3 is TGTGCCAGCAGATCCGGACAGCTGAACACCGGGGAGCTGTTTTTT. Translating gives CASRSGQLNTGELFF.